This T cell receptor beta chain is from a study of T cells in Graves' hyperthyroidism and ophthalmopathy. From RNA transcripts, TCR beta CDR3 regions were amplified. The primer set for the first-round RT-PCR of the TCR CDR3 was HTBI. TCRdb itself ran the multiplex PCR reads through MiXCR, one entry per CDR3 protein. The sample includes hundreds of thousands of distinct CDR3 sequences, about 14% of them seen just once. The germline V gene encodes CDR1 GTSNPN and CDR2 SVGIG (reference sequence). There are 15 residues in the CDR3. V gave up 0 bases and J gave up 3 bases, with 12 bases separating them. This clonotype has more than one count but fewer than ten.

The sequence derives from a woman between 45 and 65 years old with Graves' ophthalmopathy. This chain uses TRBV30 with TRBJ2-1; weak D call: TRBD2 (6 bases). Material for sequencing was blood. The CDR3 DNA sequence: TGTGCCTGGAGTGTAGGTAGCGGACTCTACAATGAGCAGTTCTTC. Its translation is CAWSVGSGLYNEQFF.